This entry lists 32 T cell receptor beta chains sequenced from one sample in a study of blood T cells in healthy people across ages. The authors ran a second PCR of about 6 to 12 cycles using a sample-barcoded 5' primer and a J-beta primer mix. TCRdb fed the 5' RACE reads into MiXCR, producing one record per CDR3 protein. The sample records some 1.8 million distinct CDR3 sequences, about two fifths being singletons. Material for sequencing was blood. These receptor sequences come from a human donor in good health.

The chain uses TRBV20-1 and TRBJ2-3, with D perhaps matching TRBD2 (5 bases). V was trimmed by 1 base and J by 5 bases, leaving 13 bases between them. There are 14 residues in the CDR3. Germline V CDR1 and CDR2: DFQATT, SNEGSKA (reference sequence). CDR3: CSARATRRLDTQYF. CDR3 nucleotides: TGCAGTGCTAGAGCCACTAGGAGACTAGATACGCAGTATTTT.

The genes are TRBV12-3 or TRBV12-4 and TRBJ2-5; D is perhaps TRBD1 or TRBD2 (5 bases each). The CDR3 length is 13 residues. V was trimmed by 5 bases and J by 9 bases, leaving 16 bases between them. The CDR3 region has the DNA TGTGCCAGCAGTCGGACACCACCCGGGGCCCAGTACTTC. Its protein is CASSRTPPGAQYF.

The rearrangement joins TRBV24-1 to TRBJ2-1; no clear D. Trimming took 2 bases from V and 2 from J, leaving 9 bases between them. CDR1 is KGHDR, CDR2 SFDVKD, per germline. The CDR3 has 15 amino acids. The CDR3 bases are TGTGCCACCAGTGATTACACCGAGACCTACAATGAGCAGTTCTTC. Residues: CATSDYTETYNEQFF.

This clonotype was observed a handful of times. V usage is TRBV29-1 and J usage is TRBJ2-5, with TRBD2 as a possible D gene (5 bases). The V end lost 4 bases, the J end lost 3 bases, and 12 bases lay between the germline ends. CDR3 length: 13 amino acids. The germline CDR1 and CDR2 sequences are SQVTM and ANQGSEA. In DNA form, the CDR3 reads TGCAGCGTTGCGAGAGGGTTAGAAGAGACCCAGTACTTC. It encodes CSVARGLEETQYF.

J is TRBJ2-7 and V is TRBV20-1, with D tentatively TRBD1 (6 bases). Germline V gene lookup returns CDR1 DFQATT and CDR2 SNEGSKA (reference sequence). Between the trimmed V and J ends, which lost 6 bases and 2 bases, there was a span of 11 bases. The CDR3 extends over 12 amino acids. The CDR3 region has the DNA TGCAGTGCACAGGGATGGGCCTACGAGCAGTACTTC. Protein sequence: CSAQGWAYEQYF.

A few counts support this clonotype. The chain carries TRBV13 and TRBJ2-1, with 8 bases lining up with TRBD2. Trimming removed 5 bases from V and 4 bases from J; junction bases left unmatched: 13. This CDR3 is 17 amino acids long. Germline V gene data show CDR1 as PRHDT and CDR2 as FYEKMQ (reference sequence). CDR3 bases: TGTGCCAGCAGCACCTTCGGCGGTAGCGGGGATTACAATGAGCAGTTCTTC. Translated, it gives CASSTFGGSGDYNEQFF.

This clonotype was found a few times. The gene calls are TRBV5-1 and TRBJ2-5, with D perhaps matching TRBD1 (5 bases). Trimming took off 2 bases at V and 5 bases at J, with 16 bases between the two ends. This CDR3 is built from 15 residues. Germline CDR1 is SGHRS and CDR2 is YFSETQ. The CDR3 nucleotides are TGCGCCAGCAGCTTAGCAGGGCACGGTCCTGAGACCCAGTACTTC. Translating it yields CASSLAGHGPETQYF.

The chain combines TRBV28 with TRBJ2-4; D gene uncertain. CDR3 size: 12 residues. Per the germline V gene, CDR1 is MDHEN and CDR2 is SYDVKM. V lost 6 bases and J lost 15, with 18 bases in between. The CDR3 nucleotides read TGTGCCAGCAGCTTACGTTTGAGTCACTCGTACTTC. This sequence encodes CASSLRLSHSYF.

This clonotype came up a few times. V is TRBV6-2 or TRBV6-3 and J is TRBJ2-1, with TRBD2 matching over 8 bases. Germline V lookup: CDR1 MNHEY, CDR2 SVGEGT. V lost 0 bases and J lost 13; bases outside the gene matches: 11. The CDR3 has 15 residues. The CDR3 bases are TGTGCCAGCAGTTACTCGATTTTACGGACTAGCTACCAGTTCTTC. Translation gives CASSYSILRTSYQFF.

The rearrangement uses TRBV29-1 and TRBJ1-1; 9 bases align to TRBD1. The V segment lost 4 bases and the J segment 6 bases; nucleotides outside the gene matches: 9. CDR3 length equals 14 residues. CDR1 and CDR2 from the germline V gene are SQVTM and ANQGSEA. CDR3: CSVVIGQGKSEAFF. In DNA, the CDR3 is TGCAGCGTTGTAATCGGACAGGGGAAGTCTGAAGCTTTCTTT.

The V call is TRBV10-3, the J call TRBJ2-5; D remains ambiguous. Between the trimmed V and J ends, which lost 3 bases and 5 bases, there was a span of 13 bases. Per the germline V gene, CDR1 is ENHRY and CDR2 is SYGVKD. The CDR3 is 14 amino acids. The CDR3: CAISEPRREETQYF. The DNA of the CDR3 is TGTGCCATCAGTGAACCCCGGCGTGAGGAGACCCAGTACTTC.

With regard to this clonotype: Its ends do not fully match the called genes, so a read error is possible. The chain is built from TRBV20-1 and TRBJ1-2; D possibly corresponds to TRBD1 (6 bases). The CDR3 contains 14 residues. Germline V gene data show CDR1 as DFQATT and CDR2 as SNEGSKA (reference sequence). The CDR3 nucleotides read TGCAGTGCTGGAAGCGTGGGGGCTAACTATGACTACACCTTC. It codes for CSAGSVGANYDYTF.

The chain combines TRBV15 with TRBJ1-2; D remains unclear. Germline V CDR1 and CDR2: LNHNV, YYDKDF (reference sequence). Trimming removed 0 bases from V and 4 bases from J, with 9 bases in between. This CDR3 region has 14 residues. The CDR3 reads CATSRDSTVYGYTF. CDR3 nucleotide sequence: TGTGCCACCAGCAGAGATTCCACAGTCTATGGCTACACCTTC. Using reference TRBV15 and TRBJ1-2 for the parts outside the CDR3, the full variable domain is DAMVIQNPRYQVTQFGKPVTLSCSQTLNHNVMYWYQQKSSQAPKLLFHYYDKDFNNEADTPDNFQSRRPNTSFCFLDIRSPGLGDTAMYLCATSRDSTVYGYTFGSGTRLTVV.

In its sample, this clonotype was seen a few times. The chain is built from TRBV12-3 or TRBV12-4 and TRBJ2-7, with D possibly matching TRBD2 (6 bases). The CDR3 runs 13 residues. The germline V and J ends were trimmed by 5 bases and 6 bases, with 14 bases remaining between them. The chain's CDR3 is CASSLRGGFEQYF. In nucleotides, the CDR3 is TGTGCCAGCAGTCTAAGAGGAGGGTTCGAGCAGTACTTC.

The V and J genes are TRBV4-1 and TRBJ1-4, with unresolved D. The CDR3 has 13 amino acids. CDR1 is MGHRA and CDR2 is YSYEKL in the germline V gene. Trimming removed 1 base from V and 6 bases from J, with 6 bases in between. The CDR3 DNA sequence: TGCGCCAGCAGCCAAGTGGATGATGAAAAACTGTTTTTT. It specifies CASSQVDDEKLFF.

The gene calls are TRBV28 and TRBJ2-7; 15 positions match TRBD2. Germline V lookup: CDR1 MDHEN, CDR2 SYDVKM. J lost 3 bases, V lost 5 bases, and 5 bases had no gene match. This CDR3 has 16 amino acids. The CDR3 coding sequence is TGTGCCAGCAGTCCCGGACTAGCGGGGGGGCGCTACGAGCAGTACTTC. This gives the protein CASSPGLAGGRYEQYF.

The chain has TRBV4-3 and TRBJ2-7; D is perhaps TRBD1 (6 bases). The CDR3 sequence is 15 residues long. Trimming took off 4 bases at V and 2 bases at J, with 15 bases between the two ends. Germline V gives CDR1 LGHNA, CDR2 YSLEER. The DNA of the CDR3 is TGCGCCAGCAGCCCACAGGGTGGTGGAACCTACGAGCAGTACTTC. Translation gives CASSPQGGGTYEQYF.

The V and J genes are TRBV5-5 and TRBJ1-2; D is ambiguous. V lost 7 bases and J 2 bases, leaving 6 bases between the germline ends. CDR1 SGHKS and CDR2 YYEKEE come from the germline V gene (reference sequence). The CDR3 contains 11 residues. The CDR3 reads CASYENYGYTF. CDR3 nucleotide sequence: TGTGCCAGCTACGAGAACTATGGCTACACCTTC.

The rearrangement links TRBV7-9 to TRBJ2-7; TRBD2 matches at 7 bases. V gave up 11 bases and J gave up 0 bases; unmatched junction bases: 7. CDR3 length equals 13 residues. CDR1 and CDR2 from the germline V gene are SEHNR and FQNEAQ (reference sequence). CDR3 in DNA: TGTGCCGGAACAGGACTAGGCTCCTACGAGCAGTACTTC. This translates into CAGTGLGSYEQYF. Full variable domain (rest looked up from reference TRBV7-9 and TRBJ2-7): DTGVSQNPRHKITKRGQNVTFRCDPISEHNRLYWYRQTLGQGPEFLTYFQNEAQLEKSRLLSDRFSAERPKGSFSTLEIQRTEQGDSAMYLCAGTGLGSYEQYFGPGTRLTVT.

The gene calls are TRBV29-1 and TRBJ1-4; no clear D gene. The CDR3 sequence is 13 residues long. The germline gives CDR1 SQVTM, CDR2 ANQGSEA. The V gene lost 5 bases and the J gene lost 3 bases, with 10 bases spanning the gap. CDR3 in DNA: TGCAGCGTTCGGCAGGCTGCTAATGAAAAACTGTTTTTT. Translation gives CSVRQAANEKLFF.

V is TRBV7-2 and J is TRBJ2-6; 7 bases are a match to TRBD2. Germline V gene lookup returns CDR1 SGHTA and CDR2 FQGNSA. This CDR3 contains 17 residues. J gave up 0 bases and V 1 base, and 3 bases lay outside the gene matches. CDR3 region: CASSLVGRSSGANVLTF. DNA for the CDR3: TGTGCCAGCAGCTTAGTCGGGAGGAGCTCTGGGGCCAACGTCCTGACTTTC. Full variable domain (missing parts from reference TRBV7-2 and TRBJ2-6): GAGVSQSPSNKVTEKGKDVELRCDPISGHTALYWYRQSLGQGLEFLIYFQGNSAPDKSGLPSDRFSAERTGGSVSTLTIQRTQQEDSAVYLCASSLVGRSSGANVLTFGAGSRLTVL.

In this sample, this clonotype turned up a few times. This chain joins TRBV20-1 and TRBJ1-5, with no clear D. The CDR3 has 14 residues. Trimming removed 3 bases from V and 4 bases from J, with 13 bases in between. From germline, CDR1 is DFQATT and CDR2 SNEGSKA (reference sequence). CDR3 sequence: CSASLVAVNQPQHF. The CDR3 nucleotides are TGCAGTGCTAGTCTGGTTGCAGTAAATCAGCCCCAGCATTTT.

This sequence joins TRBV29-1 and TRBJ2-3; D remains unclear. This CDR3 spans 11 amino acids. V was clipped by 4 bases and J by 4 bases, with 6 bases between them. Germline loops: CDR1 SQVTM, CDR2 ANQGSEA. The CDR3 sequence is CSVVQADTQYF. Written as DNA, the CDR3 is TGCAGCGTTGTGCAGGCAGATACGCAGTATTTT.

The rearrangement links TRBV4-2 to TRBJ2-5; 13 positions agree with TRBD2. Germline trimming cut 0 bases from V and 9 bases from J; bases unmatched to any gene: 7. Germline V gene sequence: CDR1 LGHNA, CDR2 YNFKEQ. The CDR3 has 16 residues. CDR3 DNA sequence: TGTGCCAGCAGCCAAGATACTAGCGGGGGGGAGTACGCCCAGTACTTC. This gives the protein CASSQDTSGGEYAQYF.

The gene calls are TRBV7-8 and TRBJ2-1, with TRBD2 matching over 7 bases. There are 16 residues in the CDR3. The germline gives CDR1 SGHVS, CDR2 FQNEAQ. V was clipped by 4 bases and J by 7 bases; unmatched bases: 13. As DNA, the CDR3 is TGTGCCAGCAGCTCTGGCCCTCAGCGGGGCGTGAATGAGCAGTTCTTC. This sequence encodes CASSSGPQRGVNEQFF. Full variable domain (outside the CDR3, taken from reference TRBV7-8 and TRBJ2-1): GAGVSQSPRYKVAKRGQDVALRCDPISGHVSLFWYQQALGQGPEFLTYFQNEAQLDKSGLPSDRFFAERPEGSVSTLKIQRTQQEDSAVYLCASSSGPQRGVNEQFFGPGTRLTVL.

This clonotype appeared a few times. The chain links TRBV15 to TRBJ2-1, with D unclear. Germline CDR1 and CDR2: LNHNV and YYDKDF (reference sequence). This CDR3 is 15 amino acids long. The germline V and J ends were trimmed by 1 base and 6 bases, with 13 bases remaining between them. CDR3 loop: CATSRVPIRGNEQFF. The DNA for the CDR3 is TGTGCCACCAGCAGAGTCCCCATTAGAGGCAATGAGCAGTTCTTC.

This clonotype has more than one count but fewer than ten. The chain combines TRBV7-8 with TRBJ2-1; TRBD1 aligns across 7 bases. Germline CDR1 and CDR2: SGHVS and FQNEAQ. The V and J ends lost 4 bases and 5 bases, in that order; junction bases with no gene match: 11. The CDR3 totals 16 residues. The CDR3 sequence is CASSSRDRVMDNEQFF. The CDR3 coding sequence is TGTGCCAGCAGCTCCCGTGACAGGGTGATGGACAATGAGCAGTTCTTC.

This clonotype was found a few times. A read error may account for a junction end that differs from germline. The rearrangement joins TRBV18 to TRBJ1-2; no definite D call. The CDR3 totals 14 residues. CDR1 KGHSH and CDR2 LQKENI come from the germline V gene. CDR3 DNA sequence: TGTGCCAGCTCACCAGGGAGCCAAGACTATGGCTACACTTTC. As protein: CASSPGSQDYGYTF.

The V call is TRBV6-1, the J call TRBJ1-4, with a weak D call TRBD1 (5 bases). Trimming shortened V by 4 bases and J by 12 bases, and 9 bases separated the two germline ends. The CDR3 sequence is 11 residues long. Germline lookup yields CDR1 MNHNS and CDR2 SASEGT. Here the CDR3 reads CASSGGTELFF. Here the CDR3 DNA reads TGTGCCAGCAGTGGGGGGACGGAACTGTTTTTT.

Worth noting for this clonotype: Germline and junction disagree at one end, which may indicate a read error. The rearrangement joins TRBV20-1 to TRBJ2-7, with D maybe TRBD2 (6 bases). This CDR3 is built from 13 residues. Germline loops: CDR1 DFQATT, CDR2 SNEGSKA (reference sequence). The CDR3 DNA reads TGCAGTGTTAGAGTAGGTGCGACTAGCGAGCAGTACTTC. It codes for CSVRVGATSEQYF.

The chain recombines TRBV7-2 with TRBJ1-2, with 9 bases fitting TRBD1. Looked up from germline, CDR1 is SGHTA and CDR2 is FQGNSA. The length of the CDR3 is 15 residues. J gave up 4 bases and V 5 bases, and 8 bases lay outside the gene matches. The CDR3 DNA is TGTGCCAGCAGCCCTCGGACAGGGGTTACCTATGGCTACACCTTC. This sequence encodes CASSPRTGVTYGYTF.

This clonotype was picked up a small number of times. This chain links TRBV6-2 or TRBV6-3 with TRBJ1-5; no reliable D call. The germline V gene has CDR1 MNHEY and CDR2 SVGEGT. This CDR3 region has 12 residues. V was pared by 8 bases and J by 5 bases, with 10 bases between. CDR3: CASVGVDQPQHF. CDR3 in DNA: TGTGCCAGCGTTGGGGTAGATCAGCCCCAGCATTTT.